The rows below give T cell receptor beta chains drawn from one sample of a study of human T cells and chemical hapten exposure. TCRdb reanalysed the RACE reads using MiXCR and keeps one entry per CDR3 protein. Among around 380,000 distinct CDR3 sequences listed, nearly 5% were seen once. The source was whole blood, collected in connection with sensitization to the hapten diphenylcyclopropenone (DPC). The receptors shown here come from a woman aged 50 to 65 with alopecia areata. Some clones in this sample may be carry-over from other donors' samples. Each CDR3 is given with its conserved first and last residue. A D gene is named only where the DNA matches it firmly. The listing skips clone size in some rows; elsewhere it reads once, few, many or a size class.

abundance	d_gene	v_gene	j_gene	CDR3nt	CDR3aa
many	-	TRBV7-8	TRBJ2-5	TGTGCCAGCGCCCGGCTGGAGACCCAGTACTTC	CASARLETQYF
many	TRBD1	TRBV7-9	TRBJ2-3	TGTGCCAGCAGCTTCCCATCGGACAGGGGGGTGACAGATACGCAGTATTTT	CASSFPSDRGVTDTQYF
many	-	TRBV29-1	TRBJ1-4	TGCAGCATGCAGTTTAATGAAAAACTGTTTTTT	CSMQFNEKLFF
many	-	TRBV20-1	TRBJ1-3	TGCAGTGCCACCCCTAACAGCCGAGGAAACACCATATATTTT	CSATPNSRGNTIYF
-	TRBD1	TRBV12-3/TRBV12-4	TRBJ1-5	TGTGCCAGCTCTGGGGGGACAGGGGTTCGCAATCAGCCCCAGCATTTT	CASSGGTGVRNQPQHF
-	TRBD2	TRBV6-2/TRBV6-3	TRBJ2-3	TGTGCCAGCAGTTATCCCTCTAGCGGGAGGGCCGCAGATACGCAGTATTTT	CASSYPSSGRAADTQYF
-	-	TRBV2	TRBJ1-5	TGTGCCAGCAGTGAACAGGGATCGAGCAATCAGCCCCAGCATTTT	CASSEQGSSNQPQHF
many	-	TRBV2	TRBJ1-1	TGTGCCAGCAGTGAAGGTCAGGGACCCACGGCTGAAGCTTTCTTT	CASSEGQGPTAEAFF
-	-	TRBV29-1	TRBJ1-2	TGCAGCGTTGAAATGGGGATGAATGGCTACACCTTC	CSVEMGMNGYTF
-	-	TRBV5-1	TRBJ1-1	TGCGCCAGCGATGCACGGAGTACTGAAGCTTTCTTT	CASDARSTEAFF
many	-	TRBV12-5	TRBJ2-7	TGTGCTAGTGGTTTGTTTGGTTACGAGCAGTACTTC	CASGLFGYEQYF